This TCR beta chain was found in a study of identical twins. Unique molecular identifiers were in the cDNA, with template-switch universal primer binding. TCRdb recomputed calls from the 5' RACE reads with MiXCR, one row per CDR3 protein. The data hold some 1,700,000 distinct CDR3 sequences, with more than 30% observed a single time. Findings and limits, study-wide: Where out-of-frame alpha sequences were twin-shared, they showed excess low generation probability. Partial confounding of zero-insertion analyses by invariant MAIT and iNKT cells was possible.

Germline values: CDR1 SGHTA, CDR2 FQGNSA. V shed 3 bases and J 7 bases; nucleotides not matched to a gene: 3. This CDR3 is 13 amino acids long. This clonotype turned up a few times. Its antigen is as yet unknown. Healthy Caucasians were all of the donors. The sample consisted of cord blood. The TCR sequence derives from a newborn girl in good health. The rearrangement uses TRBV7-2 and TRBJ1-5; 7 positions agree with TRBD1. CDR3 in DNA: TGTGCCAGCAGCTTCTCAGGGGGGCAGCCCCAGCATTTT. This translates into CASSFSGGQPQHF.